The subject of this entry is one TCR beta chain. This clone was detected only a few times. Its antigen is not yet known. Per-nucleotide qualities are absent, and no much larger clonotype sits a single base away. The sample is drawn from a study of OX40 agonist ivuxolimab in advanced cancers. Looking at the study overall: Ivuxolimab was a fully human IgG2 agonistic monoclonal antibody targeting the costimulatory receptor OX40 (CD134). Intravenous ivuxolimab was administered to patients every 2 weeks at six dose levels: 0.01, 0.1, 0.3, 1.5, 3 and 10 mg/kg. Among the roughly 52 dose-escalation patients, roughly 20 had hepatocellular carcinoma, roughly 15 melanoma, 9 renal cell carcinoma and 9 head and neck cancer. The dose-escalation cohort was roughly 83% male with a mean age of approximately 60 years, ranging from roughly 23 to 90. Prior anti-PD-1, anti-PD-L1 or anti-CTLA-4 therapy was permitted, and checkpoint inhibitors had been received by roughly 42% of dose-escalation patients. Partial responses occurred in three dose-escalation patients: two with cutaneous melanoma and one with hepatocellular carcinoma. Peripheral TCRbeta sequencing aimed to test whether ivuxolimab altered TCR sequence diversity and caused clonal T-cell expansion. The paper reports the monotherapy dose-escalation portion (N ≈ 50 patients) of the phase I ivuxolimab trial.

Patients with a history of autoimmune disease or receiving systemic immunosuppression were excluded from the trial. In every dose cohort, peripheral blood was drawn for TCR sequencing at baseline, cycle 4 day 1, and cycle 7 day 1. Samples were obtained from an open-label, multicenter, first-in-human phase I dose-escalation trial of ivuxolimab. The trial enrolled adults with locally advanced or metastatic head and neck squamous cell, hepatocellular, melanoma or renal cell carcinoma. Before TCR sequencing, CD4+ T cells and CD8+ T cells were sorted from peripheral blood as separate populations. Results the study describes overall, beyond this receptor: Low levels of normalized T-cell clonal expansion were also seen in some nonresponding patients. The antigen specificity of the peripheral T cells that underwent clonal expansion was not determined. Partial responders in the 0.1-3.0 mg/kg groups had among the lowest normalized peripheral clonal expansion, especially among CD8+ T cells. After ivuxolimab, expanded clones were on average more numerous among CD8+ T cells than among CD4+ T cells. Clonal expansion of both CD4+ and CD8+ blood T cells was observed from baseline to week 6 at doses 0.1 to 3.0 mg/kg.

CDR1 is given as SGHTA and CDR2 as FQGNSA, both from the germline V gene. The V end gives up 5 bases and the J end 15 bases, leaving 12 bases in the junction not matched to a gene. Taken from cysteine to phenylalanine, the CDR3 has 13 residues. The retained sequence is limited to the CDR3, 39 bases, with the frame set at the first base. To sequence the TCRbeta CDR3 region, genomic DNA was isolated from the sorted cells. The immunoSEQ Assay was used to sequence the TCRbeta CDR3 regions. Sourced from immuneACCESS, this table was stored by TCRdb with only in-frame sequences that have V and J called. A share of the clones is absent; for the studies checked, an unresolved V gene accounts for under half, and the remainder has no known explanation. In this sample the table shows fewer than 55,000 clones, 87% of which occur a single time. The ten largest clones capture more than 1.5% of the sample.

Here the sequenced sample was CD4+ or CD8+ T cells sorted from blood, taken in a trial of the OX40 agonist ivuxolimab. This TCR was recovered from an adult with an advanced solid tumor such as melanoma, head and neck, liver or kidney cancer. The chain employs TRBV7-2 and TRBJ1-4; TRBD1 agrees with 7 junctional bases. For the CDR3, the sequence is CASSPTQGMVVFF. The DNA is TGTGCCAGCAGCCCAACACAGGGGATGGTGGTGTTTTTT.